This is a list of T cell receptor beta chains from one sample in a study of blood T cells in healthy people across ages. TCRdb redid the calling of the 5' RACE reads with MiXCR, one entry per CDR3 protein. The sample carries over 1,500,000 distinct CDR3 sequences, about two fifths recorded once. The material sequenced was blood. These receptors came from a human donor in good health. Both conserved end residues are part of each CDR3. A D gene is named only where the DNA matches it firmly. Not every row has a clone size; where given, it reads once, few, many or a size class.

TRBV6-6	TRBJ1-4	.	.	TGTGCCAGCAGTTACCCTGCGCCGGAGGAAAAACTGTTTTTT	CASSYPAPEEKLFF
TRBV10-3	TRBJ1-1	.	TRBD1	TGTGCCATCAGTGAGTCCACACAGGGGGCGACTGAAGCTTTCTTT	CAISESTQGATEAFF
TRBV20-1	TRBJ2-5	.	.	TGCAGTGCCCCCGGCGGCCCCGGGGAGACCCAGTACTTC	CSAPGGPGETQYF
TRBV5-1	TRBJ2-7	few	.	TGCGCCAGCAGCCCCCGCTGGCAGGGGTTCTACGAGCAGTACTTC	CASSPRWQGFYEQYF
TRBV7-2	TRBJ1-1	few	TRBD1	TGTGCCAGCAGCGCACGGGACAGTGGGGCTGAAGCTTTCTTT	CASSARDSGAEAFF
TRBV5-1	TRBJ1-2	.	TRBD1	TGCGCCAGCAGCTTGGCCTCGAGGGACAGCAAGGGCTACACCTTC	CASSLASRDSKGYTF
TRBV18	TRBJ2-1	few	.	TGTGCCAGCCAGGAGAGCTCCTACAATGAGCAGTTCTTC	CASQESSYNEQFF
TRBV7-3	TRBJ2-1	many	.	TGTGCCAGCAGCCCGCTTACCGGGAATGAGCAGTTCTTC	CASSPLTGNEQFF
TRBV7-9	TRBJ1-5	few	.	TGTGCCAGCAGCGAAGGCGAGAATCAGCCCCAGCATTTT	CASSEGENQPQHF
TRBV5-1	TRBJ2-3	few	.	TGCGCCAGCAGCTTGGCGGGTCAGGGGCCGGGTGATACGCAGTATTTT	CASSLAGQGPGDTQYF